This TCR beta chain originates from a study of CD8 T cells in Susac syndrome. After extraction with the RNeasy kit, about 0.45 to 1 ug of the RNA was reverse transcribed using random hexamers. TCRdb re-called the immunoSEQ multiplex PCR reads through MiXCR, storing one row per CDR3 protein. The data hold about 210,000 distinct CDR3 sequences, with 85% to 95% observed a single time. This CDR3 region has 13 residues. Between the trimmed V and J ends, which lost 3 bases and 6 bases, there was a span of 11 bases. The TCR originated in a human donor with multiple sclerosis. The chain has TRBV12-3 or TRBV12-4 and TRBJ1-2; possibly TRBD1 for D (6 bases). The specimen sequenced was CD4+ T cells from PBMCs. The CDR3 DNA sequence: TGTGCCAGCAGTTTGGGGGACATAGATGGCTACACCTTC. Its protein is CASSLGDIDGYTF.